Listed here are 32 T cell receptor beta chains from one sample, sequenced in a study of blood T cell repertoires in COVID-19. Sequencing used immunoSEQ multiplex PCR; TCRdb keeps in-frame clones, though not all of them. This sample has 200,000 to 250,000 clones; roughly 80% occur once, and the top ten carry less than 2.5%. The sample was peripheral blood. The receptor source for this set is a woman aged 55-75 years with acute or convalescent COVID-19.

This clone was picked up one time. The chain has TRBV5-1 and TRBJ2-7; maybe TRBD2 (6 bases). Germline V gene sequence: CDR1 SGHRS, CDR2 YFSETQ. V was trimmed by 1 base and J by 0 bases, leaving 11 bases between them. CDR3 size: 15 residues. The CDR3 is CASSLSGGSSYEQYF. CDR3 bases: TGCGCCAGCAGCTTGTCCGGGGGTAGCTCCTACGAGCAGTACTTC.

The genes are TRBV6-5 and TRBJ2-2, with 9 positions matching TRBD1. The germline gives CDR1 MNHEY, CDR2 SVGAGI. J was trimmed by 3 bases and V by 9 bases; bases with no gene match: 5. The CDR3 is made up of 14 amino acids. The CDR3 region has the DNA TGTGCCAGTAACAGGGGGCGGGACACCGGGGAGCTGTTTTTT. As protein: CASNRGRDTGELFF.

The chain links TRBV19 to TRBJ1-5, with 7 bases aligning to TRBD1. The V and J ends lost 5 bases and 15 bases, in that order; junction bases with no gene match: 19. Germline V gene data show CDR1 as LNHDA and CDR2 as SQIVND (reference sequence). The CDR3 is 15 residues long. This CDR3 reads CASSPRGTVIARRHF. The CDR3 DNA reads TGTGCCAGTAGTCCCCGCGGGACAGTGATAGCGCGGCGGCATTTT.

This clone showed up just once. The CDR3 region has the DNA TGCAGTGCTAGTCGTGGCCTCGACAATGAGCAGTTCTTC. Protein product: CSASRGLDNEQFF. The rearrangement uses TRBV20-1 and TRBJ2-1; D uncertain. This CDR3 comprises 13 residues. Germline-derived CDR1 and CDR2 are DFQATT and SNEGSKA (reference sequence). The germline V and J ends were trimmed by 3 bases and 5 bases, with 11 bases remaining between them.

This clone was counted only a few times. The V call is TRBV10-2, the J call TRBJ1-6, with TRBD1 as a possible D gene (6 bases). This CDR3 is built from 16 residues. The V end was cut by 1 base, the J end by 4 bases, with 11 bases between. Per the germline V gene, CDR1 is WSHSY and CDR2 is SAAADI. The DNA for the CDR3 is TGCGCCAGCAGTGAGTTTAGGACAGCATATAATTCACCCCTCCACTTT. Protein: CASSEFRTAYNSPLHF.

The chain employs TRBV4-2 and TRBJ1-2, with 11 bases identical to TRBD1. Germline trimming cut 2 bases from V and 4 bases from J; bases unmatched to any gene: 6. This CDR3 has 16 residues. Looked up from germline, CDR1 is LGHNA and CDR2 is YNFKEQ. The CDR3 region is CASSQNRGQGAYGYTF. CDR3 bases: TGTGCCAGCAGCCAAAATCGCGGACAGGGGGCCTATGGCTACACCTTC.

The V and J genes are TRBV5-6 and TRBJ2-1; 14 nucleotides agree with TRBD2. Trimming removed 3 bases from V and 10 bases from J; junction bases left unmatched: 6. Looked up from germline, CDR1 is SGHDT and CDR2 is YYEEEE. The CDR3 is 15 residues long. The CDR3 sequence: CASSSGTSGGGEQFF. The CDR3 DNA is TGTGCCAGCAGCTCGGGGACTAGCGGGGGAGGGGAGCAGTTCTTC.

The CDR3 region is CASSSTGSGANVLTF. The CDR3, as DNA: TGTGCCAGCAGTTCGACAGGGTCTGGGGCCAACGTCCTGACTTTC. The J gene is TRBJ2-6, the V gene TRBV2, with 7 bases matching TRBD1. The CDR3 length is 15 residues. J was trimmed by 1 base and V by 5 bases; bases with no gene match: 2. Germline V gene data show CDR1 as SNHLY and CDR2 as FYNNEI. Filled out from reference TRBV2 and TRBJ2-6, the complete variable domain reads EPEVTQTPSHQVTQMGQEVILRCVPISNHLYFYWYRQILGQKVEFLVSFYNNEISEKSEIFDDQFSVERPDGSNFTLKIRSTKLEDSAMYFCASSSTGSGANVLTFGAGSRLTVL.

This chain uses TRBV29-1 with TRBJ1-1, with D possibly TRBD1 on 5 matching bases. This CDR3 contains 12 residues. Between the trimmed V and J ends, which lost 7 bases and 1 base, there was a span of 10 bases. Per the germline V gene, CDR1 is SQVTM and CDR2 is ANQGSEA. For the CDR3, the DNA is TGCAGCGCATCAGGGTGGAACACTGAAGCTTTCTTT. Translated, it gives CSASGWNTEAFF.

The chain recombines TRBV7-9 with TRBJ1-6, with a tentative D call TRBD1 (6 bases). This CDR3 is 17 amino acids long. Per germline, CDR1 SEHNR and CDR2 FQNEAQ (reference sequence). The V end lost 5 bases, the J end lost 7 bases, and 21 bases lay between the germline ends. In DNA form, the CDR3 reads TGTGCCAGCAGCCCGCTAGAGGGGGGGATCGGGAATTCACCCCTCCACTTT. Its protein product is CASSPLEGGIGNSPLHF. Full variable domain (missing parts from reference TRBV7-9 and TRBJ1-6): DTGVSQNPRHKITKRGQNVTFRCDPISEHNRLYWYRQTLGQGPEFLTYFQNEAQLEKSRLLSDRFSAERPKGSFSTLEIQRTEQGDSAMYLCASSPLEGGIGNSPLHFGNGTRLTVT.

This clone came up once. The chain combines TRBV2 with TRBJ2-1; D is perhaps TRBD2 (6 bases). CDR1 is SNHLY, CDR2 FYNNEI, per germline. The CDR3 spans 15 residues. Trimming left V 4 bases short and J 0 bases short, with 10 bases between. CDR3 sequence: CASSVGGSSYNEQFF. As DNA, the CDR3 is TGTGCCAGCAGTGTTGGAGGGTCCTCCTACAATGAGCAGTTCTTC.

In DNA, the CDR3 is TGTGCCAGCAGCGCGGGATTTCAGAACACTGAAGCTTTCTTT. It codes for CASSAGFQNTEAFF. This chain connects TRBV2 to TRBJ1-1; no definite D call. Trimming pared 6 bases from V and 1 base from J, leaving 12 bases between. The CDR3 runs to 14 residues. Germline CDR1 is SNHLY and CDR2 is FYNNEI. Based on the CDR3 plus reference TRBV2 and TRBJ1-1, the full variable domain is EPEVTQTPSHQVTQMGQEVILRCVPISNHLYFYWYRQILGQKVEFLVSFYNNEISEKSEIFDDQFSVERPDGSNFTLKIRSTKLEDSAMYFCASSAGFQNTEAFFGQGTRLTVV.

This clone was seen only a few times. The chain employs TRBV7-2 and TRBJ2-1, with 8 bases that match TRBD2. The CDR3 is made up of 17 amino acids. The germline V gene has CDR1 SGHTA and CDR2 FQGNSA. Losses at the gene ends were 1 base for V and 7 bases for J; bases not matched to a gene: 12. The CDR3 sequence is CASSLEGTSWRGNEQFF. CDR3 coding DNA: TGTGCCAGCAGCTTAGAAGGGACTAGTTGGCGGGGAAATGAGCAGTTCTTC. Variable domain in full (rest from reference TRBV7-2 and TRBJ2-1): GAGVSQSPSNKVTEKGKDVELRCDPISGHTALYWYRQSLGQGLEFLIYFQGNSAPDKSGLPSDRFSAERTGGSVSTLTIQRTQQEDSAVYLCASSLEGTSWRGNEQFFGPGTRLTVL.

The chain recombines TRBV3-1 (or the pseudogene TRBV3-2) with TRBJ1-4, with D uncertain. Germline-derived CDR1 and CDR2 are LGHDT and YNNKEL (reference sequence). This CDR3 spans 14 amino acids. The V gene lost 0 bases and the J gene lost 7 bases, with 9 bases spanning the gap. CDR3 residues: CASSQDQRLEKLFF. CDR3 nucleotide sequence: TGTGCCAGCAGCCAAGATCAGAGGCTTGAAAAACTGTTTTTT.

This chain joins TRBV27 and TRBJ2-7, with D maybe TRBD1 (6 bases). V was trimmed by 4 bases and J by 6 bases, leaving 16 bases between them. The CDR3 runs 14 residues. Germline V CDR1 and CDR2: MNHEY, SMNVEV (reference sequence). The CDR3 DNA is TGTGCCAGCAGTTCAAGTTACAGGGTGGGCGAGCAGTACTTC. It is translated as CASSSSYRVGEQYF.

The chain joins TRBV2 to TRBJ1-6; tentative D call: TRBD1 (6 bases). The V end lost 5 bases, the J end lost 0 bases, and 8 bases lay between the germline ends. Germline CDR1 is SNHLY and CDR2 is FYNNEI. The CDR3 consists of 15 residues. CDR3 DNA sequence: TGTGCCAGCAGTACAGGGAGCTCCTATAATTCACCCCTCCACTTT. Protein product: CASSTGSSYNSPLHF.

The chain employs TRBV6-2 or TRBV6-3 and TRBJ2-1; 8 bases align to TRBD2. CDR1 is MNHEY, CDR2 SVGEGT, per germline. This CDR3 comprises 13 residues. V was pared by 5 bases and J by 7 bases, with 4 bases of the junction left unmatched. This CDR3 is CASSRTSSNEQFF. The CDR3 DNA reads as TGTGCCAGCAGTCGGACTAGCAGTAATGAGCAGTTCTTC.

V gene TRBV9 combines with J gene TRBJ2-7; 8 bases are shared with TRBD2. The J segment lost 5 bases and the V segment lost 4 bases, leaving 5 bases of the junction unmatched. This CDR3 is built from 13 residues. CDR1 and CDR2 from the germline V gene are SGDLS and YYNGEE. The CDR3 protein is CASSSVGGDEQYF. CDR3 nucleotides: TGTGCCAGCAGCTCCGTCGGGGGGGACGAGCAGTACTTC.

The chain recombines TRBV2 with TRBJ1-2; D unresolved. The CDR3 contains 13 residues. V lost 2 bases and J 4 bases, leaving 8 bases between the germline ends. Germline V gene data show CDR1 as SNHLY and CDR2 as FYNNEI. This CDR3 reads CASSEPHSYGYTF. DNA of the CDR3: TGTGCCAGCAGTGAACCCCACAGCTATGGCTACACCTTC.

The chain links TRBV6-6 to TRBJ1-4, with D perhaps TRBD1 (5 bases). In germline, CDR1 is MNHNY, CDR2 SVGAGI (reference sequence). The CDR3 runs 14 residues. Trimming shortened V by 0 bases and J by 7 bases, and 9 bases separated the two germline ends. CDR3: CASSYSGGGEKLFF. In DNA, the CDR3 is TGTGCCAGCAGTTACTCGGGGGGTGGTGAAAAACTGTTTTTT.

The V gene is TRBV27, the J gene TRBJ2-3; D is undetermined. The CDR3 consists of 13 residues. V lost 2 bases and J 8 bases, leaving 11 bases between the germline ends. Germline values: CDR1 MNHEY, CDR2 SMNVEV (reference sequence). In DNA form, the CDR3 reads TGTGCCAGCAGTTTAAGGCCGCTAGGTACGCAGTATTTT. It translates to CASSLRPLGTQYF.

The rearrangement links TRBV7-2 to TRBJ2-5, with 8 bases that match TRBD2. The CDR3 is 15 amino acids. V gave up 5 bases and J gave up 0 bases; unmatched junction bases: 5. In germline, CDR1 is SGHTA, CDR2 FQGNSA. CDR3 region: CASSRGGQYQETQYF. CDR3 DNA: TGTGCCAGCAGCCGGGGGGGGCAATACCAAGAGACCCAGTACTTC.

The chain employs TRBV5-8 and TRBJ2-1; no firm D call. Germline CDR1 is SGHTS and CDR2 is YDEGEE. The V end lost 0 bases, the J end lost 3 bases, and 10 bases lay between the germline ends. This CDR3 contains 15 residues. As DNA, the CDR3 is TGTGCCAGCAGCTTGGAACAACAGAGCTACAATGAGCAGTTCTTC. It translates to CASSLEQQSYNEQFF.

This chain links TRBV6-6 with TRBJ1-1; the D gene is possibly TRBD1 (6 bases). V lost 5 bases and J 2 bases, leaving 21 bases between the germline ends. Germline lookup yields CDR1 MNHNY and CDR2 SVGAGI (reference sequence). The CDR3 extends over 17 amino acids. The CDR3 sequence is CASSPYRDRHINTEAFF. The CDR3 coding sequence is TGTGCCAGCAGTCCCTACCGCGACAGGCACATAAACACTGAAGCTTTCTTT.

DNA for the CDR3: TGTGCCAGCAGTGTCTCACGACACCCCTATAATTCACCCCTCCACTTT. It encodes CASSVSRHPYNSPLHF. The chain combines TRBV6-1 with TRBJ1-6; D is ambiguous. The CDR3 is 16 residues long. V was trimmed by 4 bases and J by 2 bases, leaving 12 bases between them. Germline assignment: CDR1 MNHNS and CDR2 SASEGT.

This chain links TRBV3-1 (or the pseudogene TRBV3-2) with TRBJ1-5, with D uncertain. The ends were cut back, 0 bases at V and 7 bases at J, with 7 bases in the middle. In germline, CDR1 is LGHDT, CDR2 YNNKEL (reference sequence). The CDR3 contains 13 residues. The CDR3 sequence: CASSQDWRQPQHF. The CDR3 DNA sequence: TGTGCCAGCAGCCAAGATTGGAGGCAGCCCCAGCATTTT.

V and J are TRBV28 and TRBJ1-5, with 11 nucleotides matching TRBD1. Trimming at V came to 5 bases and at J to 4 bases, leaving 4 bases not matched to a gene. Germline V CDR1 and CDR2: MDHEN, SYDVKM. The CDR3 contains 15 residues. The chain's CDR3 is CASSPRDRGNQPQHF. CDR3 bases: TGTGCCAGCAGTCCTCGGGACAGGGGGAATCAGCCCCAGCATTTT. Full variable domain (remainder filled in from reference TRBV28 and TRBJ1-5): DVKVTQSSRYLVKRTGEKVFLECVQDMDHENMFWYRQDPGLGLRLIYFSYDVKMKEKGDIPEGYSVSREKKERFSLILESASTNQTSMYLCASSPRDRGNQPQHFGDGTRLSIL.

The sample holds one count of this clone. The chain uses TRBV6-5 and TRBJ1-1; 8 bases fit TRBD1. Germline CDR1 MNHEY, CDR2 SVGAGI. CDR3 length: 13 amino acids. The ends lost 10 bases at V and 2 bases at J; junction bases unmatched: 6. The CDR3: CAILRGHNTEAFF. The CDR3, as DNA: TGTGCCATTCTCAGGGGGCATAACACTGAAGCTTTCTTT.

The gene calls are TRBV4-3 and TRBJ2-1; D call uncertain. V was trimmed by 0 bases and J by 7 bases, leaving 7 bases between them. Germline assignment: CDR1 LGHNA and CDR2 YSLEER. The CDR3 loop spans 13 amino acids. CDR3 protein: CASSQDLKNEQFF. In nucleotides, the CDR3 is TGCGCCAGCAGCCAAGATTTAAAAAATGAGCAGTTCTTC.

The rearrangement uses TRBV2 and TRBJ2-7; 12 bases are shared with TRBD2. Trimming took 8 bases from V and 4 from J; bases not matched to a gene: 3. The CDR3 extends over 13 amino acids. The germline V gene encodes CDR1 SNHLY and CDR2 FYNNEI. The CDR3 region has the DNA TGTGCCAGCCAGACTAGCGGGGGTTACGAGCAGTACTTC. Protein: CASQTSGGYEQYF.

This rearrangement joins TRBV9 to TRBJ2-3; TRBD2 aligns across 9 bases. Germline-derived CDR1 and CDR2 are SGDLS and YYNGEE. There are 19 residues in the CDR3. The ends lost 3 bases at V and 0 bases at J; junction bases unmatched: 14. The CDR3, as DNA: TGTGCCAGCAGCGCAGGTGTTAGCGGGGGCACCACTAGCACAGATACGCAGTATTTT. Translating gives CASSAGVSGGTTSTDTQYF. Together with reference TRBV9 and TRBJ2-3, the CDR3 gives the full variable domain: DSGVTQTPKHLITATGQRVTLRCSPRSGDLSVYWYQQSLDQGLQFLIQYYNGEERAKGNILERFSAQQFPDLHSELNLSSLELGDSALYFCASSAGVSGGTTSTDTQYFGPGTRLTVL.

This chain joins TRBV19 and TRBJ2-7; TRBD1 aligns across 8 bases. Germline V gives CDR1 LNHDA, CDR2 SQIVND (reference sequence). The CDR3 loop spans 14 amino acids. The trim removed 6 bases at V and 4 bases at J, leaving 8 bases unmatched. CDR3 sequence (DNA): TGTGCCAGTAGCCCCTGGAACAGGGGGTACGAGCAGTACTTC. This gives the protein CASSPWNRGYEQYF.